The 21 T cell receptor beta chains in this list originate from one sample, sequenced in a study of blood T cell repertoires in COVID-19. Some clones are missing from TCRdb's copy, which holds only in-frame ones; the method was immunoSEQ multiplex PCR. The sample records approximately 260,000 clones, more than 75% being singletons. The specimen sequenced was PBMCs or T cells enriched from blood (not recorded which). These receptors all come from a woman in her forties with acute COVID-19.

CDR3 DNA sequence: TGTGCCAGCAGTTTATCGAGAGCCGGTCCACCCCTCCACTTT. Amino acid sequence: CASSLSRAGPPLHF. The chain carries TRBV27 and TRBJ1-6; the D is unclear. CDR1 MNHEY and CDR2 SMNVEV come from the germline V gene (reference sequence). This CDR3 is built from 14 residues. V lost 0 bases to trimming and J lost 11 bases, with 11 bases between them.

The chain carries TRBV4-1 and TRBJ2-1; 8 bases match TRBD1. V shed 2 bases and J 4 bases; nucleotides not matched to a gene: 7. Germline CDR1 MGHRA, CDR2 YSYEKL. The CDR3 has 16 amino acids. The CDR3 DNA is TGCGCCAGCAGCCAACCTAGACAGGGGCGTTACAATGAGCAGTTCTTC. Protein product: CASSQPRQGRYNEQFF.

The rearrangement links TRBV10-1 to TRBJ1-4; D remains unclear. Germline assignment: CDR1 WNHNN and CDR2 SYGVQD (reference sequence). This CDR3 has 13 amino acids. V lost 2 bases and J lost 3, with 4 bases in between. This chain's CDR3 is CASSEPANEKLFF. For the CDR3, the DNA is TGCGCCAGCAGTGAGCCGGCTAATGAAAAACTGTTTTTT.

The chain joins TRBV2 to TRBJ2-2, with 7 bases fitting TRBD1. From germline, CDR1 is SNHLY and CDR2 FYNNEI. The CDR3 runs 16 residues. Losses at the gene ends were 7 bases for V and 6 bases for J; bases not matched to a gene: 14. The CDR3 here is CASNQDRQGWAGELFF. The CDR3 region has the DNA TGTGCCAGCAACCAGGATAGACAGGGTTGGGCCGGGGAGCTGTTTTTT.

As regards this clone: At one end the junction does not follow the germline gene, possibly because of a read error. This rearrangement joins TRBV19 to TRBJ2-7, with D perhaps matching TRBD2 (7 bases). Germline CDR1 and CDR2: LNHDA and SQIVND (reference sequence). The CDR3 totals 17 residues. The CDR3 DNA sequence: TGTGCCAGTAGCATAGGGGGGGACTTGCAGCTCCCCTACGAGCAGTACTTC. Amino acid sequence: CASSIGGDLQLPYEQYF.

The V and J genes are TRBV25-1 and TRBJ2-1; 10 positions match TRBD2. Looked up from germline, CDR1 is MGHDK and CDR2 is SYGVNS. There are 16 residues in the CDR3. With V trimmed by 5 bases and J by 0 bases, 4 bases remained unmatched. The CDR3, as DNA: TGTGCCAGCAGTAGGACTAGCGGAGACTCCTACAATGAGCAGTTCTTC. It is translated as CASSRTSGDSYNEQFF.

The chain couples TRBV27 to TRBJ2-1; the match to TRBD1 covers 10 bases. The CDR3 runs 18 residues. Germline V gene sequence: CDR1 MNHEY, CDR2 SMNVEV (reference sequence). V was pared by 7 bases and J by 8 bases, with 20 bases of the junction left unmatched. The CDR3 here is CASKELRTGGMGYDEQFF. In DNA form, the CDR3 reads TGTGCCAGCAAAGAACTTCGGACAGGGGGAATGGGATACGATGAGCAGTTCTTC.

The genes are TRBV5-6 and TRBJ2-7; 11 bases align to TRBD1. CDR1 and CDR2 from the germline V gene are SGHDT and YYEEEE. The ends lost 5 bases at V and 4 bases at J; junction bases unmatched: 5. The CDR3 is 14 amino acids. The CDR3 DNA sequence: TGTGCCAGCAGTTCAGGACAGGGGGCATACGAGCAGTACTTC. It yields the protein CASSSGQGAYEQYF.

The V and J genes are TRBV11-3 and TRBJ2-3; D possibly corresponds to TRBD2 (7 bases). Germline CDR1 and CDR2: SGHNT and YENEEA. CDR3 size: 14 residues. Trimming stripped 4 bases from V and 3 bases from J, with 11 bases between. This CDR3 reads CASSSGEGTDTQYF. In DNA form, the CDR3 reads TGTGCCAGCAGCTCAGGGGAGGGAACAGATACGCAGTATTTT.

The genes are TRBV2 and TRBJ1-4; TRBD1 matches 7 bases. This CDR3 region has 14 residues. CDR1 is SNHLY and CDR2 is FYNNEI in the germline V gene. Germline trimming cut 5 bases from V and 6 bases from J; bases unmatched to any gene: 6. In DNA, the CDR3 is TGTGCCAGCAGTAGTCACAGGGGAGATGAAAAACTGTTTTTT. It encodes CASSSHRGDEKLFF.

The CDR3 DNA reads TGCGCCAGCAGCCAAGGTAGCGGGAGAGCAAACAATGAGCAGTTCTTC. Translating gives CASSQGSGRANNEQFF. The chain has TRBV4-1 and TRBJ2-1; 9 nucleotides agree with TRBD2. Germline V CDR1 and CDR2: MGHRA, YSYEKL. The CDR3 consists of 16 residues. V trimming: 1 base; J trimming: 5 bases; junction bases outside the gene matches: 6.

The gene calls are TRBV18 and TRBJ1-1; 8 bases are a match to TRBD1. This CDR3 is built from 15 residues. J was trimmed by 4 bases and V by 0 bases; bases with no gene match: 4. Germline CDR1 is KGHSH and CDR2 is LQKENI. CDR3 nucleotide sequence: TGTGCCAGCTCACCACCATCACAGGGGGGCACTGAAGCTTTCTTT. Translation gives CASSPPSQGGTEAFF. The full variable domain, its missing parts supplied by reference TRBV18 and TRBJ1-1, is NAGVMQNPRHLVRRRGQEARLRCSPMKGHSHVYWYRQLPEEGLKFMVYLQKENIIDESGMPKERFSAEFPKEGPSILRIQQVVRGDSAAYFCASSPPSQGGTEAFFGQGTRLTVV.

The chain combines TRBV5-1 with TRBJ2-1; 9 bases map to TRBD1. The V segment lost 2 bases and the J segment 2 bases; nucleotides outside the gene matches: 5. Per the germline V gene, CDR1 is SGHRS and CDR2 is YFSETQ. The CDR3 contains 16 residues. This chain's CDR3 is CASSLDRDRAYNEQFF. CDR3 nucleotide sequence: TGCGCCAGCAGCTTAGACCGGGACAGGGCCTACAATGAGCAGTTCTTC.

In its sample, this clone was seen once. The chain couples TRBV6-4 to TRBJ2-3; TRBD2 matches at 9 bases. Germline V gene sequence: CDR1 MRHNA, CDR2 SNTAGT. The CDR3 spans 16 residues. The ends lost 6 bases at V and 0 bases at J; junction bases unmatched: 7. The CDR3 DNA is TGTGCCAGCAGCGTCGGACTAGCGCGTAGCACAGATACGCAGTATTTT. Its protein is CASSVGLARSTDTQYF.

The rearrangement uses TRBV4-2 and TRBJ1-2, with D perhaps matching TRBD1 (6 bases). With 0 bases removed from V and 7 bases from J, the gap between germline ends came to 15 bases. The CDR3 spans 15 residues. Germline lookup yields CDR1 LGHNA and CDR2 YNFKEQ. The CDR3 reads CASSQDRDNDGGYTF. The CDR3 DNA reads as TGTGCCAGCAGCCAAGACCGGGACAATGACGGTGGCTACACCTTC.

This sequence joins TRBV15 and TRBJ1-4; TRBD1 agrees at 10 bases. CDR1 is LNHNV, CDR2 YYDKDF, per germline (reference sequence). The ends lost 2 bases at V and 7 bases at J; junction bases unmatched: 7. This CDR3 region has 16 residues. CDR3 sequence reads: CATSRLSGTGVEKLFF. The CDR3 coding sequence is TGTGCCACCAGCAGACTATCCGGGACAGGGGTTGAAAAACTGTTTTTT.

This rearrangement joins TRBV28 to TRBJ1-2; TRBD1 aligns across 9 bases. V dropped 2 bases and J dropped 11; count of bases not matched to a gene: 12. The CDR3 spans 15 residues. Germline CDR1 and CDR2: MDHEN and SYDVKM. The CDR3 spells CASSLPGQGIFGYTF. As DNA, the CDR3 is TGTGCCAGCAGTTTACCGGGACAGGGAATTTTCGGATACACCTTC.

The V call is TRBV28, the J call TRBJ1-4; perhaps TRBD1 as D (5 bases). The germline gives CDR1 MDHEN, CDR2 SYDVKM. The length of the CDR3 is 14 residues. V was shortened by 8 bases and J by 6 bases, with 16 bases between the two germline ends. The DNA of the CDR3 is TGTGCCAGCCGTTCCGGTGGGGGGGATGAAAAACTGTTTTTT. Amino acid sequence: CASRSGGGDEKLFF.

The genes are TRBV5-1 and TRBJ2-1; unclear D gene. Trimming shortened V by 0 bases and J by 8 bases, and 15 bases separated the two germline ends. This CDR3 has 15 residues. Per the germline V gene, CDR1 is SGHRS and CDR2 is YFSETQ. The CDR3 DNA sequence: TGCGCCAGCAGCTTGGGTTGGTCCCCGAGCGATGAGCAGTTCTTC. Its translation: CASSLGWSPSDEQFF.

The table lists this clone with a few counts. CDR3 sequence (DNA): TGTGCCAGCAGCCACAGAACAGGGAGCAATGAGCAGTTCTTC. This sequence encodes CASSHRTGSNEQFF. V and J are TRBV3-1 (or the pseudogene TRBV3-2) and TRBJ2-1; perhaps TRBD1 as D (6 bases). The germline V gene has CDR1 LGHDT and CDR2 YNNKEL (reference sequence). Trimming removed 3 bases from V and 6 bases from J, with 12 bases in between. CDR3 length: 14 amino acids.

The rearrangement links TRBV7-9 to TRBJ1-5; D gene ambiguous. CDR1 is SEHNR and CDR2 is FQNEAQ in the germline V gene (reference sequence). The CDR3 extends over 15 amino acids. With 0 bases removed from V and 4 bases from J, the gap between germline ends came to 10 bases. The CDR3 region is CASSLAGDLNQPQHF. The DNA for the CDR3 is TGTGCCAGCAGCTTAGCCGGGGATTTGAATCAGCCCCAGCATTTT.